This is a list of T cell receptor beta chains from one sample in a study of cytomegalovirus exposure and HLA in healthy donors. The repertoire was sequenced with immunoSEQ multiplex PCR; TCRdb's copy has only in-frame clones and lacks some. The data contain tens of thousands of clones, around nine tenths of them singletons. The source material was PBMCs. Receptor source: a man aged 30-40 years in good health and CMV-seropositive. Both conserved end residues are trimmed from each CDR3. A D gene is named only where the DNA matches it firmly. Expanded clones are given a class, and other clones once, few, many or no size at all.

J	size	D	V	CDR3
TRBJ2-7	NA	NA	TRBV28	ASSFQGTGGYEQY
TRBJ2-5	NA	TRBD2	TRBV14	ASSQDGGLGGRAWKTQY
TRBJ2-7	NA	NA	TRBV5-1	ASSFDRHEQY
TRBJ2-2	NA	TRBD1	TRBV19	ASSSYRGHGTGELF
TRBJ1-1	NA	NA	TRBV5-4	ASSPGWDYMNTEAF
TRBJ1-2	NA	NA	TRBV5-4	ASSWGKGSHGYT
NA	once	TRBD2	TRBV5-1	ASSLNAGGLYEQY
TRBJ1-2	few	NA	TRBV11-1	ASSPPGRSYGYT
TRBJ1-1	NA	TRBD1	TRBV12-5	ASARQGGREAF
TRBJ1-1	NA	NA	TRBV19	ASSIGSGGTEAF
TRBJ2-7	NA	TRBD2	TRBV7-9	ASNSLAGGPSSYEQY
TRBJ2-5	NA	TRBD2	TRBV11-2	ASSLGGRRESGTQY
TRBJ1-5	NA	NA	TRBV4-1	ASSPGRGAVWNQPQH
TRBJ2-5	NA	NA	TRBV7-9	ASSLSQGVETQY
TRBJ2-5	NA	NA	TRBV7-2	ASSFGLQQETQY
TRBJ1-3	NA	NA	TRBV10-2	ASSDRDSGNTIY
TRBJ1-5	NA	NA	TRBV5-4	ASSLGGGNQPQH
TRBJ2-3	NA	TRBD1	TRBV28	ASSLLRQGGSDTQY
TRBJ2-1	NA	TRBD2	TRBV28	ASSLLGTSGSSYNEQF
TRBJ1-3	NA	TRBD1	TRBV6-6	ASSPRGQGTGNTIY
TRBJ1-1	NA	NA	TRBV7-2	ASSQRQENTEAF
TRBJ2-1	NA	NA	TRBV5-1	ASRPQGGYNEQF